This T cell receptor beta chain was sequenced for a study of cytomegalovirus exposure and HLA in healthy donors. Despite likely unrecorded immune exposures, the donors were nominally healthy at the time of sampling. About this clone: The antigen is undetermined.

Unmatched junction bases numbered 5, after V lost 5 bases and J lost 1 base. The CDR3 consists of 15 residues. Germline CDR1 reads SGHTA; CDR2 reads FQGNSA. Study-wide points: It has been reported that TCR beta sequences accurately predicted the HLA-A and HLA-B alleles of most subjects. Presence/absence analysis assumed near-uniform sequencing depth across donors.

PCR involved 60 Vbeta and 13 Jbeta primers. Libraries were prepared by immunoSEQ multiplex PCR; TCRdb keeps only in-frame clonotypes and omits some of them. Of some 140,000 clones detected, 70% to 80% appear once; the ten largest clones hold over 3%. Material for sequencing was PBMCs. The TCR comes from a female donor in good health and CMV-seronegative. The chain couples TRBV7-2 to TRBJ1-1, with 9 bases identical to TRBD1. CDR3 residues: CASSGGTGRNTEAFF. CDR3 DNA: TGTGCCAGCAGCGGAGGGACAGGGCGGAACACTGAAGCTTTCTTT.